Below, 21 T cell receptor beta chains from the same sample are listed, as sequenced in a study of T cells after yellow fever vaccination. TCRdb processed the 5' RACE reads anew with MiXCR; each CDR3 protein has one entry. Among 610,000 or so distinct CDR3 sequences, around an eighth were seen once, and the ten largest hold 15%. This specimen was PBMCs, taken on the day of the yellow fever booster vaccination. All receptors derive from a man aged 25-45 years who received the YFV17D yellow fever vaccine.

V usage is TRBV3-1 and J usage is TRBJ2-1, with no clear D. Trimming took off 1 base at V and 7 bases at J, with 17 bases between the two ends. This CDR3 spans 16 amino acids. Germline V gene lookup returns CDR1 LGHDT and CDR2 YNNKEL (reference sequence). CDR3 protein: CASSQVRSSVGNEQFF. The CDR3 bases are TGTGCCAGCAGCCAAGTCCGTTCTAGTGTCGGGAATGAGCAGTTCTTC.

About this clonotype itself: Mismatch with germline at one junction end may stem from a read error. The chain combines TRBV6-2 or TRBV6-3 with TRBJ2-3, with D possibly TRBD1 on 6 matching bases. The CDR3 is 15 residues long. The germline V gene has CDR1 MNHEY and CDR2 SVGEGT. This CDR3 reads CASSNSRTGTDTQYF. In nucleotides, the CDR3 is TGTGCCAGCAGTAACTCGAGGACAGGCACAGATACGCAGTATTTT.

This clonotype came up many times. V and J are TRBV7-9 and TRBJ2-2; a weak D match, TRBD1 (6 bases). V lost 5 bases, J lost 5 bases, and 12 bases lay in between. The CDR3 is made up of 14 amino acids. Per germline, CDR1 SEHNR and CDR2 FQNEAQ (reference sequence). The DNA for the CDR3 is TGTGCCAGCAGCGAGCAGGGGAAGACCGGGGAGCTGTTTTTT. Translating it yields CASSEQGKTGELFF.

V and J are TRBV7-2 and TRBJ2-7; D ambiguous. Per germline, CDR1 SGHTA and CDR2 FQGNSA. V was clipped by 5 bases and J by 1 base, with 12 bases between them. CDR3 length: 14 residues. For the CDR3, the DNA is TGTGCCAGCAGCCAACGGTTGGAGTCCTACGAGCAGTACTTC. Its protein product is CASSQRLESYEQYF.

This clonotype turned up a few times. The chain uses TRBV7-9 and TRBJ2-7; no clear D gene. Per germline, CDR1 SEHNR and CDR2 FQNEAQ (reference sequence). Trimming cost V 1 base and J 5 bases, with 9 bases left between them. The CDR3 runs to 13 residues. CDR3 in amino acids: CASSLVIEDEQYF. The CDR3 region has the DNA TGTGCCAGCAGCTTAGTAATCGAGGACGAGCAGTACTTC. Full variable domain (outside the CDR3, taken from reference TRBV7-9 and TRBJ2-7): DTGVSQNPRHKITKRGQNVTFRCDPISEHNRLYWYRQTLGQGPEFLTYFQNEAQLEKSRLLSDRFSAERPKGSFSTLEIQRTEQGDSAMYLCASSLVIEDEQYFGPGTRLTVT.

The chain uses TRBV9 and TRBJ2-1; no clear D gene. The CDR3 loop spans 12 amino acids. Germline CDR1 SGDLS, CDR2 YYNGEE. The germline V and J ends were trimmed by 4 bases and 5 bases, with 7 bases remaining between them. CDR3 DNA sequence: TGTGCCAGCAGCATTAGAGACAATGAGCAGTTCTTC. Translating gives CASSIRDNEQFF. The variable domain in full, completed from reference TRBV9 and TRBJ2-1, reads DSGVTQTPKHLITATGQRVTLRCSPRSGDLSVYWYQQSLDQGLQFLIQYYNGEERAKGNILERFSAQQFPDLHSELNLSSLELGDSALYFCASSIRDNEQFFGPGTRLTVL.

This clonotype was detected only a few times. V gene TRBV27 combines with J gene TRBJ1-5; D not resolved. Germline V gene sequence: CDR1 MNHEY, CDR2 SMNVEV (reference sequence). The CDR3 has 15 residues. The ends were cut back, 5 bases at V and 6 bases at J, with 17 bases in the middle. The CDR3 protein is CASSPAAGGGQPQHF. The CDR3 DNA is TGTGCCAGCAGTCCGGCGGCGGGAGGAGGTCAGCCCCAGCATTTT.

This clonotype was observed a few times. This chain connects TRBV20-1 to TRBJ1-2; 9 bases agree with TRBD1. V shed 0 bases and J 3 bases; nucleotides not matched to a gene: 2. The germline gives CDR1 DFQATT, CDR2 SNEGSKA (reference sequence). The CDR3 sequence is 14 residues long. CDR3 nucleotide sequence: TGCAGTGCTAGAGAACGACAGGGGGACTATGGCTACACCTTC. Its protein product is CSARERQGDYGYTF.

The table lists this clonotype with a few counts. The chain recombines TRBV6-5 with TRBJ2-1; D may match TRBD1 or TRBD2 (5 bases each). CDR3 length equals 19 residues. The germline V gene has CDR1 MNHEY and CDR2 SVGAGI. Trimming left V 2 bases short and J 0 bases short, with 20 bases between. The CDR3 DNA reads TGTGCCAGCAGTTACCGCCGCGGGCAAAGGACAATCTCCTACAATGAGCAGTTCTTC. It specifies CASSYRRGQRTISYNEQFF.

This clonotype was picked up a small number of times. The chain carries TRBV28 and TRBJ2-7; the D is unclear. With 4 bases removed from V and 4 bases from J, the gap between germline ends came to 11 bases. This CDR3 has 13 residues. CDR1 and CDR2 from the germline V gene are MDHEN and SYDVKM. CDR3 sequence reads: CASSSFSEYEQYF. The CDR3 DNA follows: TGTGCCAGCAGTTCGTTCTCGGAGTACGAGCAGTACTTC.

The table lists this clonotype with a few counts. The rearrangement uses TRBV5-1 and TRBJ1-1, with 7 bases that match TRBD1. CDR1 is SGHRS and CDR2 is YFSETQ in the germline V gene. Trimming removed 0 bases from V and 4 bases from J; junction bases left unmatched: 6. The CDR3 consists of 15 residues. The CDR3 DNA is TGCGCCAGCAGCTTGGCTACAGGGGTTCCCACTGAAGCTTTCTTT. As protein: CASSLATGVPTEAFF.

This clonotype was seen many times. V and J are TRBV5-5 and TRBJ1-1; 11 nucleotides line up with TRBD1. J lost 11 bases, V lost 3 bases, and 18 bases had no gene match. The V gene's germline CDR1 is SGHKS and CDR2 YYEKEE (reference sequence). CDR3 length: 17 amino acids. CDR3 nucleotides: TGTGCCAGCAGCTCGATCCCTACCGGGACAGGGGGGCTGGCGGCTTTCTTT. This sequence encodes CASSSIPTGTGGLAAFF.

The chain employs TRBV20-1 and TRBJ2-5; the D gene is possibly TRBD2 (5 bases). There are 12 residues in the CDR3. Germline values: CDR1 DFQATT, CDR2 SNEGSKA (reference sequence). V was clipped by 4 bases and J by 5 bases, with 11 bases between them. The DNA for the CDR3 is TGCAGTGCTATAACGGGGTGGGAGACCCAGTACTTC. Its protein product is CSAITGWETQYF.

This clonotype was detected a few times. The CDR3 region has the DNA TGCAGCGTTCCGGGGAGCGGGAAGGGAGAGACCCAGTACTTC. Translation gives CSVPGSGKGETQYF. This chain links TRBV29-1 with TRBJ2-5; the match to TRBD2 covers 7 bases. The CDR3 has 14 residues. Germline CDR1 and CDR2: SQVTM and ANQGSEA. Trimming took 5 bases from V and 4 from J; bases not matched to a gene: 10.

The chain uses TRBV30 and TRBJ2-1, with D possibly TRBD1 on 5 matching bases. V lost 1 base to trimming and J lost 4 bases, with 11 bases between them. CDR3 length equals 14 residues. Germline V gene sequence: CDR1 GTSNPN, CDR2 SVGIG (reference sequence). CDR3 sequence reads: CAWSGRGAYNEQFF. The CDR3 DNA follows: TGTGCCTGGAGTGGGCGTGGGGCTTACAATGAGCAGTTCTTC.

V gene TRBV7-8 combines with J gene TRBJ1-1, with 7 nucleotides matching TRBD1. The CDR3 extends over 16 amino acids. V trimming: 0 bases; J trimming: 1 base; junction bases outside the gene matches: 5. The germline V gene encodes CDR1 SGHVS and CDR2 FQNEAQ. CDR3 amino acids: CASSLALGTANTEAFF. CDR3 sequence (DNA): TGTGCCAGCAGCTTAGCGTTGGGGACAGCGAACACTGAAGCTTTCTTT.

V and J are TRBV7-2 and TRBJ1-5, with a possible D match to TRBD1 (5 bases). V was clipped by 6 bases and J by 6 bases, with 18 bases between them. Germline loops: CDR1 SGHTA, CDR2 FQGNSA. This CDR3 region has 15 residues. The CDR3 DNA reads as TGTGCCAGCAGTATCCAAGGGGTGTCGGGTCAGCCCCAGCATTTT. Protein sequence: CASSIQGVSGQPQHF.

V gene TRBV7-2 combines with J gene TRBJ1-5, with D unclear. Looked up from germline, CDR1 is SGHTA and CDR2 is FQGNSA. Deletions cut 1 base from V and 5 bases from J, with 9 bases between. This CDR3 contains 14 residues. CDR3 loop: CASSLVPWDQPQHF. Written as DNA, the CDR3 is TGTGCCAGCAGCTTAGTCCCTTGGGATCAGCCCCAGCATTTT.

This clonotype has more than one count but fewer than ten. The CDR3 nucleotides read TGTGCCAGCAGTTTAGGAGCCCAGGCCGGTGAGCAGTTCTTC. Translation: CASSLGAQAGEQFF. This chain joins TRBV12-3 or TRBV12-4 and TRBJ2-1; no definite D call. This CDR3 spans 14 amino acids. V was cut by 1 base and J by 9 bases, with 13 bases left in between.

This clonotype came up a few times. The chain couples TRBV18 to TRBJ2-1; the match to TRBD2 covers 10 bases. Germline assignment: CDR1 KGHSH and CDR2 LQKENI. There are 16 residues in the CDR3. Trimming took 3 bases from V and 0 from J; bases not matched to a gene: 2. DNA of the CDR3: TGTGCCAGCTCACCTCTAGCGGGAGACTCCTACAATGAGCAGTTCTTC. Amino acids: CASSPLAGDSYNEQFF.

This chain uses TRBV5-6 with TRBJ2-4; D is uncertain. Trimming took 4 bases from V and 0 from J, leaving 8 bases between them. Germline V gene data show CDR1 as SGHDT and CDR2 as YYEEEE. This CDR3 is 14 amino acids long. The CDR3 sequence is CASSIIIAKNIQYF. The CDR3 nucleotides read TGTGCCAGCAGCATAATCATAGCCAAAAACATTCAGTACTTC. The full variable domain, with the rest looked up from reference TRBV5-6 and TRBJ2-4, is DAGVTQSPTHLIKTRGQQVTLRCSPKSGHDTVSWYQQALGQGPQFIFQYYEEEERQRGNFPDRFSGHQFPNYSSELNVNALLLGDSALYLCASSIIIAKNIQYFGAGTRLSVL.